This T cell receptor (beta chain) was recorded in a study of shared clonotypes between healthy human individuals. Clones were sequenced by immunoSEQ multiplex PCR, and TCRdb holds only the in-frame ones, with some missing. The data contain approximately 2,000,000 clones, 80% to 95% of them singletons. Germline V gives CDR1 MGHRA, CDR2 YSYEKL. Trimming at V came to 4 bases and at J to 1 base, leaving 8 bases not matched to a gene. This CDR3 is 16 amino acids long. This TCR was sampled from a young man in good health. Some clones in this sample may be carry-over from other donors' samples. The J gene is TRBJ2-5, the V gene TRBV4-1; TRBD2 matches 8 bases. The specimen was naive CD4+ T cells from PBMCs. As for subset: CD45RA+ positively selected. The CDR3: CASSLAGTRGQETQYF. CDR3 nucleotide sequence: TGCGCCAGCAGCCTTGCGGGGACTAGGGGCCAAGAGACCCAGTACTTC.